This T cell receptor beta chain comes out of a study of OX40 agonist ivuxolimab in advanced cancers. Overall study findings and caveats: A proportion of nonresponders additionally exhibited low normalized T-cell clonal expansion.

V was pared by 1 base and J by 4 bases, with 8 bases of the junction left unmatched. This CDR3 contains 17 residues. Germline CDR1 MGHRA, CDR2 YSYEKL. Clones were sequenced by immunoSEQ multiplex PCR, and TCRdb holds only the in-frame ones, with some missing. Altogether under 55,000 clones are present, around 84% being singletons, with the ten largest covering approximately 16%. With regard to this clone: What it binds is unknown.

This TCR came from an adult with an advanced solid tumor such as melanoma, head and neck, liver or kidney cancer. The sample consisted of CD4+ or CD8+ T cells sorted from blood, taken in a trial of the OX40 agonist ivuxolimab. V gene TRBV4-1 combines with J gene TRBJ2-7, with TRBD2 identical over 12 bases. The CDR3 sequence: CASSQASGLAGKYEQYF. DNA of the CDR3: TGCGCCAGCAGCCAAGCTAGCGGACTAGCGGGGAAGTACGAGCAGTACTTC.